The rows below give T cell receptor beta chains drawn from one sample of a study of early T cells in non-severe SARS-CoV-2 infection. TCRdb reprocessed the 5' RACE reads via MiXCR and lists one record per CDR3 protein. The data contain 85,000 to 90,000 distinct CDR3 sequences, around an eighth of them singletons. Source material: whole blood. These TCRs come from an adult who was a healthcare worker with PCR-confirmed SARS-CoV-2 infection or an uninfected control (not recorded which). Each CDR3 is given with its conserved first and last residue. Fields, in order: clone size, D gene, J gene, V gene, CDR3 DNA, CDR3 protein. D genes are given only for firm matches. Some rows mark clone size as missing; the rest say once, few, many or name a class of expanded clone.

clone_size: NA
d_call: NA
j_call: TRBJ2-7
v_call: TRBV30
cdr3_nt: TGTGCCTGGGGACAGTCCTACGAGCAGTACTTC
cdr3_aa: CAWGQSYEQYF

clone_size: few
d_call: NA
j_call: TRBJ1-5
v_call: TRBV18
cdr3_nt: TGTGCCAGCTCACCAGACAGTATCAGCAATCAGCCCCAGCATTTT
cdr3_aa: CASSPDSISNQPQHF

clone_size: many
d_call: NA
j_call: TRBJ2-7
v_call: TRBV7-2
cdr3_nt: TGTGCCAGCAGCGGTGCAGTATCATCCTACGAGCAGTACTTC
cdr3_aa: CASSGAVSSYEQYF

clone_size: few
d_call: NA
j_call: TRBJ2-3
v_call: TRBV19
cdr3_nt: TGTGCCAGTAGTATAGGCCCAGATACGCAGTATTTT
cdr3_aa: CASSIGPDTQYF

clone_size: few
d_call: NA
j_call: TRBJ2-7
v_call: TRBV27
cdr3_nt: TGTGCCAGCGGAAAGGGACGGAACTACGAGCAGTACTTC
cdr3_aa: CASGKGRNYEQYF

clone_size: few
d_call: NA
j_call: TRBJ2-5
v_call: TRBV5-1
cdr3_nt: TGCGCCAGCAGCTTCGGGGTAGCCGAGACCCAGTACTTC
cdr3_aa: CASSFGVAETQYF

clone_size: few
d_call: TRBD1
j_call: TRBJ2-7
v_call: TRBV18
cdr3_nt: TGTGCCAGCTCACCACTCCCCGGGACAGGGAGGAACGAGCAGTACTTC
cdr3_aa: CASSPLPGTGRNEQYF

clone_size: NA
d_call: NA
j_call: TRBJ1-1
v_call: TRBV14
cdr3_nt: TGTGCCAGCAGCAATACGGGGGGCACTGAAGCTTTCTTT
cdr3_aa: CASSNTGGTEAFF

clone_size: few
d_call: TRBD1
j_call: TRBJ2-7
v_call: TRBV18
cdr3_nt: TGTGCCAGCTCACCATCTTGGGACAGTGACGCCTACGAGCAGTACTTC
cdr3_aa: CASSPSWDSDAYEQYF

clone_size: many
d_call: NA
j_call: TRBJ1-4
v_call: TRBV7-9
cdr3_nt: TGTGCCAGCAGCATCAGACGGGAACTGTTTTTT
cdr3_aa: CASSIRRELFF

clone_size: many
d_call: TRBD2
j_call: TRBJ2-1
v_call: TRBV5-5
cdr3_nt: TGTGCCAGCAGTCTACAGCTGACTAGCGGGAGTGAGCAGTTCTTC
cdr3_aa: CASSLQLTSGSEQFF

clone_size: few
d_call: NA
j_call: TRBJ2-1
v_call: TRBV4-1
cdr3_nt: TGCGCCAGCAGCCGCGTGAGGGCGGTTAACGAGCAGTTCTTC
cdr3_aa: CASSRVRAVNEQFF

clone_size: many
d_call: NA
j_call: TRBJ1-1
v_call: TRBV29-1
cdr3_nt: TGCAGCGTTGCGGAGATTGAAGCTTTCTTT
cdr3_aa: CSVAEIEAFF

clone_size: few
d_call: NA
j_call: TRBJ2-5
v_call: TRBV20-1
cdr3_nt: TGCAGTGCTAGAGATCAAAGGCAAGAGACCCAGTACTTC
cdr3_aa: CSARDQRQETQYF

clone_size: NA
d_call: TRBD1
j_call: TRBJ1-2
v_call: TRBV19
cdr3_nt: TGTGCCACCACAGACTTAGGACAGGGGTACTATGGCTACACCTTC
cdr3_aa: CATTDLGQGYYGYTF

clone_size: NA
d_call: NA
j_call: TRBJ2-5
v_call: TRBV7-7
cdr3_nt: TGTGCCAGCAGCTCACGGGCGGCTGAGACCCAGTACTTC
cdr3_aa: CASSSRAAETQYF

clone_size: few
d_call: TRBD2
j_call: TRBJ2-1
v_call: TRBV9
cdr3_nt: TGTGCCAGCAGCGCCCTAGCGGGAGGGCTTGGGAATGAGCAGTTCTTC
cdr3_aa: CASSALAGGLGNEQFF

clone_size: NA
d_call: NA
j_call: TRBJ2-1
v_call: TRBV20-1
cdr3_nt: TGCAGTGCTAATCTGGCTCGGGAGCAGTTCTTC
cdr3_aa: CSANLAREQFF

clone_size: NA
d_call: TRBD1
j_call: TRBJ2-7
v_call: TRBV28
cdr3_nt: TGTGCCAGCAGTTTAATCGACAGGGCCTACGAGCAGTACTTC
cdr3_aa: CASSLIDRAYEQYF

clone_size: many
d_call: NA
j_call: TRBJ2-7
v_call: TRBV10-3
cdr3_nt: TGTGCCATCAGTCCAGAGGGGAGAGAGCAGTACTTC
cdr3_aa: CAISPEGREQYF

clone_size: many
d_call: NA
j_call: TRBJ1-1
v_call: TRBV9
cdr3_nt: TGTGCCAGCAGCGTAGTTTCGGCTTTCTTT
cdr3_aa: CASSVVSAFF

clone_size: NA
d_call: NA
j_call: TRBJ2-7
v_call: TRBV5-5
cdr3_nt: TGTGCCAGCAGCTTGGCCACTATGAGACTAGTGCCGGGGGAGCAGTACTTC
cdr3_aa: CASSLATMRLVPGEQYF

clone_size: NA
d_call: NA
j_call: TRBJ2-3
v_call: TRBV28
cdr3_nt: TGTGCCATCCCCTGTCGTCTCCCCGGACATACGCAGTATTTT
cdr3_aa: CAIPCRLPGHTQYF

clone_size: few
d_call: NA
j_call: TRBJ2-1
v_call: TRBV18
cdr3_nt: TGTGCCAGCTCACCACTAAGTCAGGGCTCCTACAATGAGCAGTTCTTC
cdr3_aa: CASSPLSQGSYNEQFF

clone_size: NA
d_call: NA
j_call: TRBJ2-5
v_call: TRBV7-9
cdr3_nt: TGTGCCAGCAGCCTCCGGGACTCCCAAGAGACCCAGTACTTC
cdr3_aa: CASSLRDSQETQYF

clone_size: many
d_call: NA
j_call: TRBJ1-2
v_call: TRBV12-3/TRBV12-4
cdr3_nt: TGTGCCAGCAGTCTCCAGGGATTCCGTGGCTACACCTTC
cdr3_aa: CASSLQGFRGYTF

clone_size: NA
d_call: NA
j_call: TRBJ1-6
v_call: TRBV30
cdr3_nt: TGTGCCTGGAGTCTCACGGCACAGGGCTTCTATAATTCACCCCTCCACTTT
cdr3_aa: CAWSLTAQGFYNSPLHF

clone_size: NA
d_call: NA
j_call: TRBJ2-5
v_call: TRBV11-2
cdr3_nt: TGTGCCAGCAGCTTAGCCCAAGGATCGGAGACCCAGTACTTC
cdr3_aa: CASSLAQGSETQYF

clone_size: NA
d_call: NA
j_call: TRBJ1-6
v_call: TRBV11-3
cdr3_nt: TGTGCCAGCGGCCCCCGCAAGTTACCTCCACCCCTCCACTTT
cdr3_aa: CASGPRKLPPPLHF

clone_size: NA
d_call: NA
j_call: TRBJ1-6
v_call: TRBV12-3/TRBV12-4
cdr3_nt: TGTGCCAGCAGTTTAATGTGGGGTTCAGAGGGTTCACCCCTCCACTTT
cdr3_aa: CASSLMWGSEGSPLHF

clone_size: NA
d_call: TRBD1
j_call: TRBJ2-3
v_call: TRBV18
cdr3_nt: TGTGCCAGCTCACCCTCGGGACAGGGGGCAGCGCAGTATTTT
cdr3_aa: CASSPSGQGAAQYF

clone_size: many
d_call: TRBD1
j_call: TRBJ1-2
v_call: TRBV19
cdr3_nt: TGTGCCAGTGTCCCCACGGGACAGGGAGTTCATGGCTACACCTTC
cdr3_aa: CASVPTGQGVHGYTF

clone_size: NA
d_call: TRBD2
j_call: TRBJ2-2
v_call: TRBV9
cdr3_nt: TGTGCCAGCAGCACAAGCGGGAGTACGACCGGGGAGCTGTTTTTT
cdr3_aa: CASSTSGSTTGELFF

clone_size: many
d_call: TRBD1
j_call: TRBJ1-1
v_call: TRBV3-1
cdr3_nt: TGTGCCAGCAGCCATGGGCTCAGGGGGCTTGGGAACACTGAAGCTTTCTTT
cdr3_aa: CASSHGLRGLGNTEAFF

clone_size: NA
d_call: NA
j_call: TRBJ2-7
v_call: TRBV19
cdr3_nt: TGTGCCAGTGCCGCTACAGCGTTCGAGCAGTACTTC
cdr3_aa: CASAATAFEQYF

clone_size: many
d_call: NA
j_call: TRBJ2-7
v_call: TRBV11-2
cdr3_nt: TGTGCCAGCAGCTTAGACAGGGTGGTTGGCTACGAGCAGTACTTC
cdr3_aa: CASSLDRVVGYEQYF

clone_size: NA
d_call: NA
j_call: TRBJ2-6
v_call: TRBV27
cdr3_nt: TGTGCCAGCAGTTTAAATCCTGGGGCCAACGTCCTGACTTTC
cdr3_aa: CASSLNPGANVLTF

clone_size: few
d_call: TRBD2
j_call: TRBJ2-1
v_call: TRBV30
cdr3_nt: TGTGCCTGGAGTGTAGGAGCGGGGGTTTACAATGAGCAGTTCTTC
cdr3_aa: CAWSVGAGVYNEQFF

clone_size: NA
d_call: TRBD2
j_call: TRBJ2-6
v_call: TRBV20-1
cdr3_nt: TGCAGTGCTAGCCTGGGACTAGCGGCCCGCTCTGGGGCCAACGTCCTGACTTTC
cdr3_aa: CSASLGLAARSGANVLTF

clone_size: NA
d_call: TRBD2
j_call: TRBJ2-2
v_call: TRBV7-7
cdr3_nt: TGTGCCAGCAGTCCGACTAGCAGCCCTAACACCGGGGAGCTGTTTTTT
cdr3_aa: CASSPTSSPNTGELFF

clone_size: many
d_call: TRBD2
j_call: TRBJ2-7
v_call: TRBV5-4
cdr3_nt: TGTGCCAGCAGCTCCACTAGCGTCCGGGAGCAGTACTTC
cdr3_aa: CASSSTSVREQYF

clone_size: NA
d_call: TRBD1
j_call: TRBJ1-2
v_call: TRBV6-1
cdr3_nt: TGTGCCAGCAGTGACGGGACAGACCTTCTAGCTAACTATGGCTACACCTTC
cdr3_aa: CASSDGTDLLANYGYTF